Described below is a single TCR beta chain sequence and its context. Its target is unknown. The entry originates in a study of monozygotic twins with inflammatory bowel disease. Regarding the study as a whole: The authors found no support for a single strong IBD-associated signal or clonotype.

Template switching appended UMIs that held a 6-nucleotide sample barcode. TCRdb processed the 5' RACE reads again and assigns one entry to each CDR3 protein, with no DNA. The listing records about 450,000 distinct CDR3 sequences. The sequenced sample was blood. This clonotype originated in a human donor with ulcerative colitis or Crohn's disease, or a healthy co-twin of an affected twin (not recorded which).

CDR3 loop: CAIDPRIMTQYF. V gene TRBV10-3 combines with J gene TRBJ2-5; the D call from TCRdb, TRBD1, cannot be confirmed without DNA. The CDR3 is 12 residues long. Per the germline V gene, CDR1 is ENHRY and CDR2 is SYGVKD.